This T cell receptor (beta chain) stems from a study of T cell responses to AZD1222 COVID-19 vaccine. The V gene lost 2 bases and the J gene lost 4 bases, with 12 bases spanning the gap. CDR1 is SGHDT and CDR2 is YYEEEE in the germline V gene. The CDR3 consists of 14 residues. Worth noting for this clone: Its antigen is unknown.

Study conclusions and caveats: Within unmutated variant regions lay the reported targets of nearly half of spike-specific TCRs. Only a handful of individuals given AZD1222 were seropositive at baseline. Distributed over spike, vaccine-associated CD4 TCRs predominated at 160-218 and 743-854. There were mostly white British donors and more females than males, and clonal diversity was possibly underestimated.

Sequencing used immunoSEQ multiplex PCR; TCRdb keeps in-frame clones, though not all of them. The sample shows some 64,000 clones, just over 90% of them seen only once. This sequence joins TRBV5-6 and TRBJ1-2; D not certain. The source is an adult who received the MenACWY meningococcal vaccine as a control. This material consisted of peripheral blood, taken 28 days after the second dose of the MenACWY control vaccine. CDR3 sequence (DNA): TGTGCCAGCAGCTTAGCGAGGATCTCCTATGGCTACACCTTC. This gives the protein CASSLARISYGYTF.